This entry lists 23 T cell receptor beta chains sequenced from one sample in a study of blood T cell repertoires in COVID-19. Clones were sequenced by immunoSEQ multiplex PCR, and TCRdb holds only the in-frame ones, with some missing. The sample has approximately 100,000 clones, roughly 85% seen once; the top ten hold approximately 3.1%. Sample: peripheral blood. These receptors originate from a man aged 45-65 years in a cohort sampled during active COVID-19.

The chain links TRBV5-6 to TRBJ1-1; D is perhaps TRBD1 (6 bases). Germline V gene lookup returns CDR1 SGHDT and CDR2 YYEEEE. The CDR3 is made up of 15 amino acids. The germline V and J ends were trimmed by 6 bases and 4 bases, with 19 bases remaining between them. The CDR3 loop reads CASTLPGVRGTEAFF. CDR3 DNA sequence: TGTGCCAGCACCCTCCCCGGCGTCAGGGGCACTGAAGCTTTCTTT.

The chain couples TRBV14 to TRBJ1-2, with TRBD1 matching over 9 bases. The V gene end was trimmed by 6 bases and the J gene end by 6 bases; junction bases not matched to a gene: 8. Germline V gene lookup returns CDR1 SGHDN and CDR2 FVKESK. CDR3 length equals 14 residues. The CDR3 here is CASSRSGTGHGYTF. The DNA for the CDR3 is TGTGCCAGCAGTCGCTCCGGGACAGGGCATGGCTACACCTTC.

J is TRBJ2-3 and V is TRBV19; D may be TRBD1 (5 bases). The V end lost 7 bases, the J end lost 0 bases, and 8 bases lay between the germline ends. Germline loops: CDR1 LNHDA, CDR2 SQIVND (reference sequence). The CDR3 spans 13 residues. The CDR3 nucleotides are TGTGCCAGTATGGGGCGGAGCACAGATACGCAGTATTTT. Translating it yields CASMGRSTDTQYF.

V is TRBV5-1 and J is TRBJ2-3, with a tentative D call TRBD1 (7 bases). CDR1 and CDR2 from the germline V gene are SGHRS and YFSETQ. V dropped 0 bases and J dropped 2 bases, with 10 bases sitting between them. CDR3 length equals 15 residues. CDR3 sequence (DNA): TGCGCCAGCAGCTTGGCAGGGGGACTCACAGATACGCAGTATTTT. Protein product: CASSLAGGLTDTQYF.

This clone appeared many times. V usage is TRBV7-9 and J usage is TRBJ2-5; 12 bases match TRBD1. Germline trimming cut 2 bases from V and 4 bases from J; bases unmatched to any gene: 8. The germline V gene has CDR1 SEHNR and CDR2 FQNEAQ (reference sequence). The CDR3 has 17 residues. CDR3 coding DNA: TGTGCCAGCAGCTTATCGGGACAGGGGGCGGTTTTAGAGACCCAGTACTTC. It encodes CASSLSGQGAVLETQYF.

The chain uses TRBV29-1 and TRBJ2-5; D gene ambiguous. Trimming took off 2 bases at V and 4 bases at J, with 8 bases between the two ends. The germline gives CDR1 SQVTM, CDR2 ANQGSEA. This CDR3 has 12 residues. CDR3: CSVEIAAETQYF. The CDR3 bases are TGCAGCGTTGAAATAGCAGCAGAGACCCAGTACTTC.

The table lists this clone with a few counts. The chain joins TRBV7-7 to TRBJ1-3; 8 bases line up with TRBD1. Germline CDR1 reads SSHAT; CDR2 reads FNYEAQ (reference sequence). The CDR3 is 15 residues long. V was pared by 5 bases and J by 4 bases, with 7 bases of the junction left unmatched. CDR3 region: CASSPGQGAGNTIYF. For the CDR3, the DNA is TGTGCCAGCAGCCCAGGACAGGGCGCGGGAAACACCATATATTTT.

This rearrangement joins TRBV18 to TRBJ2-7; D is unclear. The CDR3 extends over 15 amino acids. The V and J ends lost 2 bases and 2 bases respectively, with 13 bases between them. Germline loops: CDR1 KGHSH, CDR2 LQKENI. The CDR3 reads CASSPGSGGTYEQYF. DNA for the CDR3: TGTGCCAGCTCACCAGGATCGGGTGGCACCTACGAGCAGTACTTC.

This chain uses TRBV10-3 with TRBJ1-5, with 9 bases matching TRBD1. J was trimmed by 1 base and V by 0 bases; bases with no gene match: 7. Germline assignment: CDR1 ENHRY and CDR2 SYGVKD. The CDR3 spans 18 residues. CDR3: CAISESRTGDFSNQPQHF. The CDR3 coding sequence is TGTGCCATCAGTGAGTCTAGGACAGGGGATTTCAGCAATCAGCCCCAGCATTTT.

The rearrangement links TRBV19 to TRBJ1-2; 9 bases are a match to TRBD1. Germline-derived CDR1 and CDR2 are LNHDA and SQIVND (reference sequence). There are 15 residues in the CDR3. The V gene end was trimmed by 3 bases and the J gene end by 3 bases; junction bases not matched to a gene: 5. CDR3 DNA sequence: TGTGCCAGTAGTATCCCGGGACAGGGCTACTATGGCTACACCTTC. As protein: CASSIPGQGYYGYTF.

The chain recombines TRBV5-5 with TRBJ1-3; 9 nucleotides agree with TRBD1. The CDR3 is made up of 15 amino acids. Trimming at V came to 4 bases and at J to 4 bases, leaving 6 bases not matched to a gene. Germline values: CDR1 SGHKS, CDR2 YYEKEE (reference sequence). The CDR3 nucleotides are TGTGCCAGCAGCGCTGAGGGGACAGGGGGAAACACCATATATTTT. It codes for CASSAEGTGGNTIYF.

The chain has TRBV6-5 and TRBJ1-4; TRBD1 matches at 8 bases. The CDR3 is made up of 14 amino acids. V was clipped by 6 bases and J by 7 bases; unmatched bases: 7. Looked up from germline, CDR1 is MNHEY and CDR2 is SVGAGI. CDR3 DNA sequence: TGTGCCAGCAGCCTCGGACAGGGACCTGAAAAACTGTTTTTT. This gives the protein CASSLGQGPEKLFF.

This rearrangement joins TRBV30 to TRBJ2-1, with D possibly matching TRBD1 (6 bases). CDR1 and CDR2 from the germline V gene are GTSNPN and SVGIG (reference sequence). Trimming took 2 bases from V and 7 from J, leaving 15 bases between them. The length of the CDR3 is 14 residues. The CDR3 spells CAWSPPPRGNEQFF. CDR3 bases: TGTGCCTGGAGTCCTCCCCCAAGGGGGAATGAGCAGTTCTTC.

The CDR3 nucleotides are TGTGCCAGCAGCCCCATGGTTCAGGGAGCTTTCTTT. Its translation: CASSPMVQGAFF. The rearrangement links TRBV7-8 to TRBJ1-1; a possible D gene is TRBD1 (5 bases). The CDR3 runs 12 residues. Germline CDR1 reads SGHVS; CDR2 reads FQNEAQ. V lost 5 bases and J lost 10, with 14 bases in between. Supplemented by reference TRBV7-8 and TRBJ1-1, the full variable domain reads GAGVSQSPRYKVAKRGQDVALRCDPISGHVSLFWYQQALGQGPEFLTYFQNEAQLDKSGLPSDRFFAERPEGSVSTLKIQRTQQEDSAVYLCASSPMVQGAFFGQGTRLTVV.

The chain is built from TRBV7-8 and TRBJ1-6, with no clear D. Germline V lookup: CDR1 SGHVS, CDR2 FQNEAQ. V lost 5 bases, J lost 1 base, and 15 bases lay in between. The CDR3 covers 17 residues. CDR3 nucleotide sequence: TGTGCCAGCAGCCATTTGAGGGCCCGGTCCTATAATTCACCCCTCCACTTT. Translating it yields CASSHLRARSYNSPLHF.

The chain recombines TRBV5-6 with TRBJ1-2, with 10 bases lining up with TRBD1. Germline V gene data show CDR1 as SGHDT and CDR2 as YYEEEE. Germline trimming cut 4 bases from V and 8 bases from J; bases unmatched to any gene: 17. The CDR3 contains 17 residues. This CDR3 is CASSPRDRGLEYWGYTF. Here the CDR3 DNA reads TGTGCCAGCAGCCCACGGGACAGGGGTTTAGAGTATTGGGGCTACACCTTC.

Comments on this clone: Other DNA sequences within the sample encode an identical CDR3. V gene TRBV19 combines with J gene TRBJ2-2; no firm D call. The CDR3 sequence is 13 residues long. The V gene lost 1 base and the J gene lost 5 bases, with 5 bases spanning the gap. Germline assignment: CDR1 LNHDA and CDR2 SQIVND (reference sequence). CDR3 amino acids: CASSIGGTGELFF. CDR3 in DNA: TGTGCCAGTAGTATAGGAGGAACCGGGGAGCTGTTTTTT.

The chain joins TRBV27 to TRBJ2-2, with 10 bases lining up with TRBD1. Germline V gene data show CDR1 as MNHEY and CDR2 as SMNVEV (reference sequence). After removal of 6 bases from V and 9 bases from J, the junction contained 4 bases not matched to a gene. The CDR3 is made up of 13 amino acids. As DNA, the CDR3 is TGTGCCAGCAGAGAGACAGGGGGCTGGGAGCTGTTTTTT. Its protein is CASRETGGWELFF.

The J gene is TRBJ2-7, the V gene TRBV5-3; 7 bases are shared with TRBD1. TRBV5-3 is sorted into the ORF group, with uncertain function. J lost 3 bases, V lost 2 bases, and 14 bases had no gene match. This CDR3 is built from 17 residues. DNA of the CDR3: TGTGCCAGAAGCTTCCAAGCCGGGACAGCCCCAAACTACGAGCAGTACGTC. Protein product: CARSFQAGTAPNYEQYV.

This clone was found a few times. V gene TRBV13 combines with J gene TRBJ1-5; 7 bases are shared with TRBD1. The CDR3 sequence is 17 residues long. V lost 4 bases to trimming and J lost 1 base; unmatched junction nucleotides: 10. Germline V CDR1 and CDR2: PRHDT, FYEKMQ (reference sequence). CDR3 protein: CASSSYRGGQSNQPQHF. CDR3 sequence (DNA): TGTGCCAGCAGCTCATATCGAGGGGGCCAGAGCAATCAGCCCCAGCATTTT. The full variable domain, with the rest looked up from reference TRBV13 and TRBJ1-5, is AAGVIQSPRHLIKEKRETATLKCYPIPRHDTVYWYQQGPGQDPQFLISFYEKMQSDKGSIPDRFSAQQFSDYHSELNMSSLELGDSALYFCASSSYRGGQSNQPQHFGDGTRLSIL.

The chain combines TRBV5-6 with TRBJ1-2; the match to TRBD1 covers 8 bases. V shed 5 bases, J shed 7 bases, and the junction held 7 bases outside the gene matches. This CDR3 region has 13 residues. Germline V gene data show CDR1 as SGHDT and CDR2 as YYEEEE. CDR3 DNA: TGTGCCAGCAGGTCGGACAGGGTCGGTGGCTACACCTTC. Protein sequence: CASRSDRVGGYTF. The whole variable domain, filled in from reference TRBV5-6 and TRBJ1-2, reads DAGVTQSPTHLIKTRGQQVTLRCSPKSGHDTVSWYQQALGQGPQFIFQYYEEEERQRGNFPDRFSGHQFPNYSSELNVNALLLGDSALYLCASRSDRVGGYTFGSGTRLTVV.

The chain recombines TRBV3-1 (or the pseudogene TRBV3-2) with TRBJ2-7, with 7 positions matching TRBD2. Per germline, CDR1 LGHDT and CDR2 YNNKEL (reference sequence). The CDR3 sequence is 15 residues long. V trimming: 3 bases; J trimming: 9 bases; junction bases outside the gene matches: 14. The CDR3 DNA reads TGTGCCAGCAGCCAGAGTACCGGGACTAAGTTGCGGCAGTACTTC. It codes for CASSQSTGTKLRQYF.

The chain links TRBV6-5 to TRBJ1-2, with TRBD1 matching over 9 bases. The CDR3 covers 15 residues. V was pared by 7 bases and J by 8 bases, with 14 bases of the junction left unmatched. The germline CDR1 and CDR2 sequences are MNHEY and SVGAGI. For the CDR3, the DNA is TGTGCCAGCACCACTCCGGGACAGGGTTACGAGGGCTACACCTTC. Translating gives CASTTPGQGYEGYTF.